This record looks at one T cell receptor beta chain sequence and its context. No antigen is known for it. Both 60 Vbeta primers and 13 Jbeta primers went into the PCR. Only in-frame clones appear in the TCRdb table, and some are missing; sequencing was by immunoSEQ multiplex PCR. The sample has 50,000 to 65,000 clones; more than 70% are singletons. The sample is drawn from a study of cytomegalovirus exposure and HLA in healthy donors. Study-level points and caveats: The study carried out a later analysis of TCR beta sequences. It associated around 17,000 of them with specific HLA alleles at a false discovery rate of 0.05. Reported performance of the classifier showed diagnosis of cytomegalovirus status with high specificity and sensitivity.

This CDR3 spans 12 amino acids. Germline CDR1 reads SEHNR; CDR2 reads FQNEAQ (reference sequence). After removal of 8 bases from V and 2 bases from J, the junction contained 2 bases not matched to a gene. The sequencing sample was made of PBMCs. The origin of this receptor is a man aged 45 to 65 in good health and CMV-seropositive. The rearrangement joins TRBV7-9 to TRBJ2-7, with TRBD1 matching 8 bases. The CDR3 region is CASGDRPYEQYF. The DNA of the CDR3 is TGTGCCAGCGGGGACAGGCCCTACGAGCAGTACTTC.